The clone carrying this T cell receptor beta chain showed up just a few times. The CDR3 covers 16 residues. V was shortened by 0 bases and J by 9 bases, with 15 bases between the two germline ends. Germline V gene data show CDR1 as MGHRA and CDR2 as YSYEKL. A second PCR of about 6 to 12 cycles used a sample-barcoded 5' primer and a J-beta primer mix. TCRdb analysed the 5' RACE reads with MiXCR anew, one entry per CDR3 protein. The repertoire holds 1.5 million to 2 million distinct CDR3 sequences, with approximately 30% as singletons. These data come from a study of blood T cells in healthy people across ages.

The gene calls are TRBV4-1 and TRBJ1-6; D is perhaps TRBD1 (5 bases). This TCR came from a woman between 25 and 40 years old in good health. The sequencing input was blood. The CDR3 loop reads CASSQDTGTYSSPLHF. Written as DNA, the CDR3 is TGCGCCAGCAGCCAAGATACCGGGACGTACAGTTCACCCCTCCACTTT.